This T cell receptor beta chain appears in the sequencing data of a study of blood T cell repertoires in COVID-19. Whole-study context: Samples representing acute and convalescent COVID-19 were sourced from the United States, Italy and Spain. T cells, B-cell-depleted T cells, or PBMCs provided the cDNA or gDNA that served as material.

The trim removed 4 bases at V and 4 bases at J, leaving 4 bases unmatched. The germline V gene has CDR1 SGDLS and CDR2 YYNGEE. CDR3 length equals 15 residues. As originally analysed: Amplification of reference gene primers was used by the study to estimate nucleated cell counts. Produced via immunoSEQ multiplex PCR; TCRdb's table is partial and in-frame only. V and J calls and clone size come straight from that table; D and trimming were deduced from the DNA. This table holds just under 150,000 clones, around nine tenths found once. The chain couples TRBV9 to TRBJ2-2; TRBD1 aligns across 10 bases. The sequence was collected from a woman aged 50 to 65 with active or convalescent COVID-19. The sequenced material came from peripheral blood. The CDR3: CASSWTGGLTGELFF. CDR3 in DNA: TGTGCCAGCAGCTGGACAGGGGGGCTCACCGGGGAGCTGTTTTTT. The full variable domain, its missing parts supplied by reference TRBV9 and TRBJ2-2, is DSGVTQTPKHLITATGQRVTLRCSPRSGDLSVYWYQQSLDQGLQFLIQYYNGEERAKGNILERFSAQQFPDLHSELNLSSLELGDSALYFCASSWTGGLTGELFFGEGSRLTVL.